Below are 28 T cell receptor beta chains sequenced from a single sample in a study of shared clonotypes between healthy human individuals. Produced via immunoSEQ multiplex PCR; TCRdb's table is partial and in-frame only. The sample carries some 2,100,000 clones, approximately 95% recorded once. Source material: naive CD4+ T cells sorted from blood. Stated subset: CD45RA+ positively selected. The receptors stem from a man younger than 35 in good health.

The J gene is TRBJ2-7, the V gene TRBV7-2, with a tentative D call TRBD2 (6 bases). Trimming left V 1 base short and J 0 bases short, with 16 bases between. The CDR3 consists of 17 residues. Germline values: CDR1 SGHTA, CDR2 FQGNSA. The CDR3 sequence: CASSLEVAAPSSYEQYF. For the CDR3, the DNA is TGTGCCAGCAGCTTAGAGGTAGCGGCCCCGAGCTCCTACGAGCAGTACTTC. Full variable domain (outside the CDR3, taken from reference TRBV7-2 and TRBJ2-7): GAGVSQSPSNKVTEKGKDVELRCDPISGHTALYWYRQSLGQGLEFLIYFQGNSAPDKSGLPSDRFSAERTGGSVSTLTIQRTQQEDSAVYLCASSLEVAAPSSYEQYFGPGTRLTVT.

The chain has TRBV7-9 and TRBJ2-2, with 11 bases identical to TRBD1. This CDR3 contains 17 residues. V lost 5 bases to trimming and J lost 5 bases; unmatched junction nucleotides: 10. Germline V gene sequence: CDR1 SEHNR, CDR2 FQNEAQ (reference sequence). The CDR3, as DNA: TGTGCCAGCAGCGTCTCGGGGACAGGGGGTGTAACCGGGGAGCTGTTTTTT. Protein product: CASSVSGTGGVTGELFF.

The V and J genes are TRBV5-1 and TRBJ2-1; 7 bases match TRBD1. Per germline, CDR1 SGHRS and CDR2 YFSETQ. The CDR3 has 15 residues. Unmatched junction bases numbered 10, after V lost 5 bases and J lost 5 bases. In DNA form, the CDR3 reads TGCGCCAGCAGATCACCCGGGACAGTCAACAATGAGCAGTTCTTC. As protein: CASRSPGTVNNEQFF.

The chain joins TRBV30 to TRBJ2-7; no reliable D call. Trimming removed 4 bases from V and 7 bases from J, with 11 bases in between. CDR3 length equals 11 residues. The V gene's germline CDR1 is GTSNPN and CDR2 SVGIG (reference sequence). CDR3 coding DNA: TGTGCCTGGATTCACTACGAGGAGCAGTACTTC. As protein: CAWIHYEEQYF.

The V gene is TRBV7-2, the J gene TRBJ2-1; no clear D. This CDR3 is 14 amino acids long. The V and J ends lost 1 base and 8 bases respectively, with 12 bases between them. Germline CDR1 is SGHTA and CDR2 is FQGNSA. CDR3 region: CASSLGFNSDEQFF. As DNA, the CDR3 is TGTGCCAGCAGCTTAGGGTTTAACTCCGATGAGCAGTTCTTC.

V is TRBV10-2 and J is TRBJ1-4; tentative D call: TRBD1 (5 bases). This CDR3 region has 15 residues. The V end was cut by 4 bases, the J end by 3 bases, with 12 bases between. Germline CDR1 and CDR2: WSHSY and SAAADI. CDR3: CASSAQGIANEKLFF. The CDR3 nucleotides are TGCGCCAGCAGTGCTCAGGGTATCGCTAATGAAAAACTGTTTTTT.

This chain links TRBV6-6 with TRBJ2-1, with a weak D call TRBD1 (6 bases). Germline CDR1 MNHNY, CDR2 SVGAGI (reference sequence). CDR3 length: 16 amino acids. Trimming cost V 2 bases and J 0 bases, with 11 bases left between them. The CDR3 is CASSYNTGHSYNEQFF. DNA for the CDR3: TGTGCCAGCAGTTACAATACGGGACACTCCTACAATGAGCAGTTCTTC.

The chain has TRBV5-4 and TRBJ2-2, with D tentatively TRBD1 (6 bases). There are 16 residues in the CDR3. The ends were cut back, 4 bases at V and 0 bases at J, with 13 bases in the middle. Germline V gene sequence: CDR1 SGHNT, CDR2 YYREEE (reference sequence). The DNA for the CDR3 is TGTGCCAGCAGCCCCTATGGGGGCCCGAACACCGGGGAGCTGTTTTTT. Its translation is CASSPYGGPNTGELFF.

This sequence joins TRBV6-1 and TRBJ1-5; TRBD1 is a possible D gene (5 bases). The V and J ends lost 3 bases and 11 bases respectively, with 14 bases between them. The CDR3 spans 13 residues. CDR1 is MNHNS and CDR2 is SASEGT in the germline V gene. The CDR3 sequence is CASSDEGKGAQHF. DNA for the CDR3: TGTGCCAGCAGTGACGAGGGGAAAGGGGCCCAGCATTTT.

This rearrangement joins TRBV7-9 to TRBJ2-7, with D perhaps matching TRBD1 or TRBD2 (5 bases each). Germline V CDR1 and CDR2: SEHNR, FQNEAQ (reference sequence). The CDR3 covers 17 residues. Trimming stripped 1 base from V and 8 bases from J, with 24 bases between. CDR3 loop: CASSLGLGISSRGQQYF. CDR3 bases: TGTGCCAGCAGCTTAGGTCTGGGCATATCGTCAAGGGGACAGCAGTACTTC.

This clone was seen a single time. This rearrangement joins TRBV19 to TRBJ2-7, with D perhaps TRBD1 (6 bases). In germline, CDR1 is LNHDA, CDR2 SQIVND (reference sequence). V was clipped by 5 bases and J by 6 bases, with 11 bases between them. CDR3 length: 12 amino acids. CDR3 coding DNA: TGTGCCAGTAGTCCACAGGGTGGCGAGCAGTACTTC. Its translation: CASSPQGGEQYF.

The chain has TRBV2 and TRBJ1-1, with D possibly TRBD1 on 5 matching bases. V shed 0 bases and J shed 1 base, with 18 bases lying between them. The CDR3 is made up of 18 amino acids. Germline V gene sequence: CDR1 SNHLY, CDR2 FYNNEI. This chain's CDR3 is CASSEAPPRSQGNTEAFF. The CDR3 DNA reads as TGTGCCAGCAGTGAAGCGCCACCCCGGAGCCAGGGGAACACTGAAGCTTTCTTT.

The chain is built from TRBV10-3 and TRBJ2-5; TRBD1 aligns across 8 bases. CDR3 length equals 12 residues. Germline loops: CDR1 ENHRY, CDR2 SYGVKD. V shed 8 bases and J 5 bases; nucleotides not matched to a gene: 4. The CDR3 here is CAIGRTGETQYF. CDR3 DNA: TGTGCCATCGGCAGGACAGGGGAGACCCAGTACTTC.

Comments on this clone: Other nucleotide sequences in the sample specify the same CDR3. The chain uses TRBV7-3 and TRBJ2-2; TRBD2 matches 8 bases. This CDR3 is built from 14 residues. The germline CDR1 and CDR2 sequences are SGHTA and FQGTGA. Trimming took 5 bases from V and 5 from J; bases not matched to a gene: 4. CDR3 protein: CASSPRGGTGELFF. DNA of the CDR3: TGTGCCAGCAGCCCCCGCGGGGGGACCGGGGAGCTGTTTTTT.

The rearrangement links TRBV29-1 to TRBJ2-5, with 8 positions matching TRBD2. CDR1 is SQVTM and CDR2 is ANQGSEA in the germline V gene. V was clipped by 1 base and J by 4 bases; unmatched bases: 5. CDR3 length equals 14 residues. The CDR3: CSVEGGTRGETQYF. CDR3 DNA: TGCAGCGTTGAAGGAGGGACTAGAGGAGAGACCCAGTACTTC.

This clone was seen once. The chain couples TRBV2 to TRBJ2-3, with D possibly TRBD2 on 6 matching bases. The germline V and J ends were trimmed by 6 bases and 2 bases, with 18 bases remaining between them. CDR3 size: 16 residues. The germline gives CDR1 SNHLY, CDR2 FYNNEI. CDR3 DNA sequence: TGTGCCAGCAGGGAGGGATGGGTTGAGTCCACAGATACGCAGTATTTT. Translation: CASREGWVESTDTQYF.

This chain connects TRBV9 to TRBJ1-1; D gene unclear. The CDR3 length is 15 residues. The germline V gene encodes CDR1 SGDLS and CDR2 YYNGEE. Deletions cut 0 bases from V and 0 bases from J, with 9 bases between. CDR3 in DNA: TGTGCCAGCAGCGTAGCTCCGGACGTGAACACTGAAGCTTTCTTT. It is translated as CASSVAPDVNTEAFF.

V and J are TRBV30 and TRBJ2-2, with 10 bases matching TRBD1. The CDR3 runs 16 residues. Losses at the gene ends were 3 bases for V and 4 bases for J; bases not matched to a gene: 8. Germline V gene data show CDR1 as GTSNPN and CDR2 as SVGIG (reference sequence). CDR3 residues: CAWRRRGQGSTGELFF. DNA for the CDR3: TGTGCCTGGAGAAGAAGGGGACAGGGGAGCACCGGGGAGCTGTTTTTT.

The V gene is TRBV7-6, the J gene TRBJ2-3, with 9 bases that match TRBD2. Trimming at V came to 5 bases and at J to 0 bases, leaving 6 bases not matched to a gene. The germline CDR1 and CDR2 sequences are SGHVS and FNYEAQ. This CDR3 region has 16 residues. CDR3 DNA: TGTGCCAGCAGCCTCGGACTAGCGCTCAGCACAGATACGCAGTATTTT. Translating it yields CASSLGLALSTDTQYF.

Written as DNA, the CDR3 is TGCGCCAGCGGCGGTGCTAGCGGGAGACTAGGGCAGTTCTTC. Translation gives CASGGASGRLGQFF. The V call is TRBV10-2, the J call TRBJ2-1, with 10 bases lining up with TRBD2. In germline, CDR1 is WSHSY, CDR2 SAAADI. The trim removed 8 bases at V and 12 bases at J, leaving 13 bases unmatched. The CDR3 runs to 14 residues.

This clone appeared once. The chain is built from TRBV28 and TRBJ1-2; 9 nucleotides match TRBD1. This CDR3 has 15 residues. Germline CDR1 and CDR2: MDHEN and SYDVKM. The ends lost 6 bases at V and 5 bases at J; junction bases unmatched: 10. This CDR3 reads CASSAGDRGKYGYTF. Written as DNA, the CDR3 is TGTGCCAGCAGCGCCGGCGACAGGGGGAAATATGGCTACACCTTC.

The rearrangement uses TRBV5-1 and TRBJ2-5; no definite D call. CDR1 SGHRS and CDR2 YFSETQ come from the germline V gene. This CDR3 has 14 amino acids. Deletions cut 8 bases from V and 5 bases from J, with 19 bases between. The CDR3, as DNA: TGCGCCAGTTCGGCTGGAGACGCCAGGGAGACCCAGTACTTC. Residues: CASSAGDARETQYF.

This chain links TRBV5-1 with TRBJ2-3; 7 positions agree with TRBD2. The trim removed 4 bases at V and 3 bases at J, leaving 11 bases unmatched. There are 16 residues in the CDR3. Germline CDR1 and CDR2: SGHRS and YFSETQ. The CDR3 nucleotides are TGCGCCAGCAGCACGGGGAGTAGCGGGTATACAGATACGCAGTATTTT. It codes for CASSTGSSGYTDTQYF. The full variable domain, rest sourced from reference TRBV5-1 and TRBJ2-3, is KAGVTQTPRYLIKTRGQQVTLSCSPISGHRSVSWYQQTPGQGLQFLFEYFSETQRNKGNFPGRFSGRQFSNSRSEMNVSTLELGDSALYLCASSTGSSGYTDTQYFGPGTRLTVL.

The chain uses TRBV6-1 and TRBJ2-7; 9 bases are shared with TRBD1. Germline V gives CDR1 MNHNS, CDR2 SASEGT. Trimming removed 0 bases from V and 2 bases from J; junction bases left unmatched: 2. The CDR3 is 15 residues long. The CDR3 DNA follows: TGTGCCAGCAGTGAAGCGGACAGGGGACCCTACGAGCAGTACTTC. It translates to CASSEADRGPYEQYF.

The chain employs TRBV2 and TRBJ1-5, with D possibly TRBD1 on 6 matching bases. Germline V gene data show CDR1 as SNHLY and CDR2 as FYNNEI. The V gene lost 4 bases and the J gene lost 6 bases, with 13 bases spanning the gap. The CDR3 is 14 residues long. The CDR3 sequence: CASSGDIVTQPQHF. The CDR3 region has the DNA TGTGCCAGCAGTGGGGACATAGTAACTCAGCCCCAGCATTTT.

The V gene is TRBV5-6, the J gene TRBJ1-2, with unresolved D. This CDR3 is 14 amino acids long. Germline loops: CDR1 SGHDT, CDR2 YYEEEE. Trimming pared 0 bases from V and 1 base from J, leaving 7 bases between. The CDR3 nucleotides are TGTGCCAGCAGCTTGGTCGGGCTTAACTATGGCTACACCTTC. Its protein is CASSLVGLNYGYTF.

About this clone: The sample carries other DNA sequences with the same CDR3. The chain employs TRBV11-2 and TRBJ1-1, with 9 bases fitting TRBD1. Unmatched junction bases numbered 6, after V lost 6 bases and J lost 1 base. The CDR3 length is 15 residues. Germline V gene lookup returns CDR1 SGHAT and CDR2 FQNNGV. The DNA of the CDR3 is TGTGCCAGCAGTCTTACAGGGGGCCCGAACACTGAAGCTTTCTTT. Its translation: CASSLTGGPNTEAFF.

The CDR3 DNA is TGTGCCAGCAGCGCCCCGGGACAGGGGGCAGATACGCAGTATTTT. Residues: CASSAPGQGADTQYF. The V call is TRBV5-6, the J call TRBJ2-3; 11 nucleotides line up with TRBD1. J was trimmed by 4 bases and V by 4 bases; bases with no gene match: 5. CDR3 length equals 15 residues. The germline CDR1 and CDR2 sequences are SGHDT and YYEEEE.